This T cell receptor beta chain originates from a study of T cell responses to AZD1222 COVID-19 vaccine (dated by TCRdb to the early 2020s). Study-level background: TCR sequencing covered fewer than 250 trial participants: about 210 given two doses of AZD1222 and around 25 given two doses of MenACWY control vaccine. Enrollment into the trials was organized by age into subgroups of 18-55, 56-69 and 70-plus years, and those subgroups contained approximately 160, 26 and 62 TCR-sequenced participants, respectively. What the research found in general, with its limitations: Participants were mostly white British and included more females than males, and it was suggested by the authors that clonal diversity may have been underestimated. Conclusions about previously exposed vaccinees are limited, since just five to seven AZD1222 recipients were seropositive for SARS-CoV-2 at baseline. Because no samples from the day 14 peak response were available, repertoires could be characterized only after the peak T cell response. Reportedly, close to half of the unique spike-specific TCRs recognized epitopes lying outside the regions that are mutated in the B.1.351 and B.1.1.7 variants. The 56-69-year group was small, and its depth increase did not reach significance, likely because of low power. After two AZD1222 doses, both the breadth and the depth of spike-specific TCRs were significantly higher than at day 0 and than in MenACWY recipients. The whole spike protein was spanned by vaccine-associated CD4 TCRs, and dominant responses were seen in regions 160-218 and 743-854.

The sample's time point, from its label and the paper: about 28 days (+/-7) after the second vaccine dose. Because spike-specific TCR depth and breadth did not differ between the two schedules, AZD1222 recipients who got a second dose at roughly 4 weeks were pooled with those who got a second dose at roughly 12 weeks. Vaccinee samples came from UK trials COV001 and COV002, including a single-blind randomized controlled phase 2/3 trial of AZD1222 (ChAdOx1 nCoV-19) in healthy adults. Trial participant PBMC samples were collected at day 0 and day 28 after the second dose for TCRbeta chain sequencing. The CDR3 regions of human TCRbeta chains were subjected to immunosequencing. In the original analysis: Repertoire TCRs were matched against a reference library of SARS-CoV-2-specific TCRs generated with the MIRA antigen-specificity platform. Breadth was defined as the fraction of unique TCRs that were SARS-CoV-2-associated. Depth was defined as the fraction of total T cells that were SARS-CoV-2-associated. Each spike-specific TCR was assigned to its reactive spike region and to a CD4 or CD8 class using the MIRA data. Log10-transformed breadth and depth values were compared by one-way ANOVA with Sidak's multiple comparisons tests. TCRdb took over this immuneACCESS table, retaining in-frame rearrangements with V and J assigned. Such tables are incomplete; in checked studies, under half of the missing clones stem from an unresolved V gene, and the remainder is unexplained. V and J calls and clone size follow that table, whereas D and trimming were derived from the DNA. The sample profile shows 150,000 to 190,000 clones; about 89% of them were found once. In total, the top ten clones hold about 8.9% of the sample.

About this clone: Its target antigen remains unknown. Base qualities are missing; no much larger clone stands one base away.

Specimen: peripheral blood, collected 28 days after the second AZD1222 dose. This clonotype was sampled from an adult who received the AZD1222 COVID-19 vaccine.

In nucleotide form, the sequence is TGTGCCAGCAGTTACCAACCTGTTAGGGGGAACACTGAAGCTTTCTTT. Translated, it gives CASSYQPVRGNTEAFF. The sequence is built from TRBV6-2 or TRBV6-3 and TRBJ1-1; TRBD1 could be the D gene, as 5 bases match. Reading the germline V gene gives CDR1 MNHEY and CDR2 SVGEGT. V gives up 2 bases and J gives up 1 base, and the segment between their germline ends measures 14 bases. From its cysteine to its phenylalanine, the CDR3 spans 16 amino acids. Here the CDR3 DNA is all that survives: 48 bases in frame from base 1.